These T cell receptor beta chains were read from a single sample in a study of blood T cells in healthy people across ages. TCRdb itself ran the 5' RACE reads through MiXCR, one entry per CDR3 protein. The repertoire holds 600,000 to 800,000 distinct CDR3 sequences, with under 25% as singletons. The sequencing input was blood. All receptors derive from a man in his 70s in good health. CDR3s include the opening cysteine and the closing phenylalanine or tryptophan. D genes are given only for firm matches. Some rows have no size entry. The others give once, few or many, or a class for an expanded clone.

V	size	J	D	CDR3	DNA
TRBV7-2	few	TRBJ2-1	-	CASSVVRGTNNEQFF	TGTGCCAGCAGCGTAGTGCGCGGGACAAACAATGAGCAGTTCTTC
TRBV2	many	TRBJ2-7	TRBD2	CASRGETSREQYF	TGTGCCAGCAGGGGGGAGACTAGCCGAGAGCAGTACTTC
TRBV5-1	few	TRBJ2-5	-	CASSLGQASGSAETQYF	TGCGCCAGCAGCTTGGGGCAGGCTAGTGGGAGTGCAGAGACCCAGTACTTC
TRBV20-1	many	TRBJ2-1	TRBD2	CSATRTSGSYNEQFF	TGCAGTGCTACCCGGACTAGCGGCTCCTACAATGAGCAGTTCTTC
TRBV12-3/TRBV12-4	few	TRBJ2-1	-	CASSTLQANEQFF	TGTGCCAGCAGTACCCTACAGGCAAATGAGCAGTTCTTC
TRBV9	few	TRBJ2-2	-	CASSVEHRGGELFF	TGTGCCAGCAGCGTAGAGCATAGGGGTGGGGAGCTGTTTTTT
TRBV10-3	few	TRBJ2-4	-	CAISESSGAKNIQYF	TGTGCCATCAGTGAGTCTTCCGGAGCCAAAAACATTCAGTACTTC
TRBV3-1	few	TRBJ2-3	-	CASSRASGQSTDTQYF	TGTGCCAGCAGCCGGGCTAGCGGACAGAGCACAGATACGCAGTATTTT
TRBV2	-	TRBJ2-2	-	CASGSPVGELFF	TGTGCCAGCGGGAGCCCGGTCGGGGAGCTGTTTTTT
TRBV3-1	-	TRBJ1-2	-	CASSQPTGLSYGYTF	TGTGCCAGCAGCCAACCGACAGGACTCTCCTATGGCTACACCTTC
TRBV3-1	few	TRBJ2-1	-	CASSQDSGGHNEQFF	TGTGCCAGCAGCCAAGATAGTGGGGGACACAATGAGCAGTTCTTC
TRBV7-9	many	TRBJ2-1	TRBD2	CASSSLALAEPYNEQFF	TGTGCCAGCAGTTCCCTGGCACTAGCGGAACCCTACAATGAGCAGTTCTTC
TRBV2	few	TRBJ2-7	-	CASRDGGYEQYF	TGTGCCAGCAGGGACGGCGGCTACGAGCAGTACTTC
TRBV28	-	TRBJ2-7	-	CASSSRDFTNSFSYEQYF	TGTGCCAGCAGTTCGCGGGACTTTACTAATTCATTCTCCTACGAGCAGTACTTC
TRBV7-7	many	TRBJ2-3	TRBD2	CASSKTSVSTDTQYF	TGTGCTAGCAGCAAAACTAGCGTTAGCACAGATACGCAGTATTTT
TRBV10-3	few	TRBJ2-7	TRBD2	CATGGRVYEQYF	TGTGCCACCGGAGGGAGGGTCTACGAGCAGTACTTC
TRBV6-2/TRBV6-3	-	TRBJ1-5	-	CATALRNQPQHF	TGTGCCACCGCCTTAAGGAATCAGCCCCAGCATTTT
TRBV2	-	TRBJ1-5	TRBD1	CASNTGASNQPQHF	TGTGCCAGCAACACAGGGGCCTCGAATCAGCCCCAGCATTTT
TRBV6-5	many	TRBJ2-1	TRBD2	CASSYSRAGTSGIVFEQFF	TGTGCCAGCAGTTACTCGAGGGCTGGGACTAGCGGAATTGTCTTTGAGCAGTTCTTC
TRBV5-1	few	TRBJ2-7	-	CASSLDGGDPYEQYF	TGCGCCAGCAGCTTGGACGGCGGGGACCCCTACGAGCAGTACTTC
TRBV29-1	-	TRBJ1-2	-	CSVASGDGYTF	TGCAGCGTTGCCTCAGGGGATGGCTACACCTTC
TRBV4-1	-	TRBJ2-2	-	CASSQVQRDTGELFF	TGCGCCAGCAGCCAAGTTCAAAGGGACACCGGGGAGCTGTTTTTT
TRBV4-2	-	TRBJ2-1	-	CASSQDLAYNEQFF	TGTGCCAGCAGCCAAGATCTTGCCTACAATGAGCAGTTCTTC
TRBV20-1	-	TRBJ2-5	TRBD1	CSASLGTGGSETQYF	TGCAGTGCTTCCCTAGGGACAGGGGGAAGCGAGACCCAGTACTTC
TRBV7-2	-	TRBJ2-1	TRBD2	CASTRPIAGGTYNEQFF	TGTGCCAGCACCCGACCGATAGCGGGAGGTACCTACAATGAGCAGTTCTTC
TRBV25-1	-	TRBJ2-5	-	CASSEWASGQETQYF	TGTGCCAGCAGTGAATGGGCTAGTGGCCAAGAGACCCAGTACTTC
TRBV18	few	TRBJ2-5	-	CASSPHTGPQETQYF	TGTGCCAGCTCACCGCACACAGGTCCCCAAGAGACCCAGTACTTC
TRBV20-1	-	TRBJ2-7	-	CSAIQGSEQYF	TGCAGTGCTATTCAGGGATCCGAGCAGTACTTC
TRBV7-8	few	TRBJ2-3	-	CASSLARAPDTQYF	TGTGCCAGCAGCTTGGCCAGGGCACCAGATACGCAGTATTTT
TRBV5-1	-	TRBJ2-3	TRBD2	CASSQEGSGFRTDTQYF	TGCGCCAGCAGCCAAGAGGGTAGCGGGTTTCGCACAGATACGCAGTATTTT
TRBV6-2/TRBV6-3	few	TRBJ2-7	TRBD1	CASNKGDRGYEQYF	TGTGCCAGCAACAAAGGGGACAGGGGCTACGAGCAGTACTTC
TRBV5-1	-	TRBJ2-7	TRBD1	CASSFTPGQGSYEQYF	TGCGCCAGCAGCTTCACTCCGGGACAGGGCTCCTACGAGCAGTACTTC
TRBV12-3/TRBV12-4	few	TRBJ1-5	TRBD1	CASSRTGPNQPQHF	TGTGCCAGCAGCCGGACAGGCCCCAATCAGCCCCAGCATTTT
TRBV7-7	-	TRBJ2-1	TRBD1	CASSLRQGPYNEQFF	TGTGCTAGCAGCTTGAGACAGGGGCCTTACAATGAGCAGTTCTTC
TRBV20-1	few	TRBJ1-5	TRBD1	CSARGTGERNQPQHF	TGCAGTGCTAGAGGGACAGGGGAGCGCAATCAGCCCCAGCATTTT
TRBV7-9	-	TRBJ2-7	TRBD2	CASSHPSGPSSYEQYF	TGTGCCAGCAGCCACCCTAGCGGGCCCAGCTCCTACGAGCAGTACTTC
TRBV20-1	-	TRBJ1-5	-	CSASRDGNSNQPQHF	TGCAGTGCTAGCCGGGACGGAAATAGCAATCAGCCCCAGCATTTT
TRBV15	-	TRBJ2-1	-	CATSYHNEQFF	TGTGCCACCAGCTATCATAATGAGCAGTTCTTC
TRBV5-1	-	TRBJ2-7	TRBD2	CASSLAVGGSYEQYF	TGCGCCAGCAGCTTGGCGGTCGGCGGGAGCTACGAGCAGTACTTC
TRBV7-9	few	TRBJ1-4	TRBD1	CASSFPGQLNEKLFF	TGTGCCAGCAGCTTTCCGGGACAGCTTAATGAAAAACTGTTTTTT